This T cell receptor beta chain was profiled in a study of cytomegalovirus exposure and HLA in healthy donors. About the research overall: The 130 or so validation repertoires, a later analysis reported, used the same platform as the 550 to 700 repertoires from the first cohort. Findings of the study overall: Reportedly, cytomegalovirus status was diagnosed with high sensitivity and specificity. It was approximately 150 TCR beta chains that were listed as cytomegalovirus-associated.

The donors belonged to the approximately 120-subject validation cohort, separate from the roughly 600-subject first cohort. Produced via immunoSEQ multiplex PCR; TCRdb's table is partial and in-frame only. The sample yields about 160,000 clones, 86% seen once. With respect to this clone: The antigen remains unidentified.

The sequenced sample was PBMCs. This sequence originates from a woman aged 18-29 years in good health and CMV-seronegative.

The CDR3 region is CASSSRQGTGELFF. The DNA for the CDR3 is TGTGCCAGCAGCTCGCGACAGGGGACCGGGGAGCTGTTTTTT. The V gene is TRBV7-2, the J gene TRBJ2-2; 8 bases line up with TRBD1. The CDR3 is 14 amino acids. V shed 4 bases and J 5 bases; nucleotides not matched to a gene: 3. From germline, CDR1 is SGHTA and CDR2 FQGNSA.